This T cell receptor (beta chain) comes out of a study of cytomegalovirus exposure and HLA in healthy donors. Study conclusions and caveats: Association with HLA alleles at 0.05 false discovery rate was found for 15,000 or so TCR beta sequences in a later analysis. The CMV antigen specificity of a few CMV-associated chains was confirmed through in vitro analysis.

About this clone: Its antigen is as yet unknown.

V shed 2 bases, J shed 2 bases, and the junction held 9 bases outside the gene matches. The CDR3 covers 16 residues. CDR1 is MNHNS and CDR2 is SASEGT in the germline V gene. Researchers ran the PCR with 60 Vbeta and 13 Jbeta primers. Clones were sequenced by immunoSEQ multiplex PCR, and TCRdb holds only the in-frame ones, with some missing. Found here are roughly 160,000 clones, roughly 80% of them singletons; the top ten hold less than 2.5%. The origin of this receptor is a man over 45 in good health and CMV-seropositive. The chain couples TRBV6-1 to TRBJ2-7; 7 bases are shared with TRBD2. Material: PBMCs. The DNA of the CDR3 is TGTGCCAGCAGTGAATATTGGGGGGGAGAACCCTACGAGCAGTACTTC. Residues: CASSEYWGGEPYEQYF.